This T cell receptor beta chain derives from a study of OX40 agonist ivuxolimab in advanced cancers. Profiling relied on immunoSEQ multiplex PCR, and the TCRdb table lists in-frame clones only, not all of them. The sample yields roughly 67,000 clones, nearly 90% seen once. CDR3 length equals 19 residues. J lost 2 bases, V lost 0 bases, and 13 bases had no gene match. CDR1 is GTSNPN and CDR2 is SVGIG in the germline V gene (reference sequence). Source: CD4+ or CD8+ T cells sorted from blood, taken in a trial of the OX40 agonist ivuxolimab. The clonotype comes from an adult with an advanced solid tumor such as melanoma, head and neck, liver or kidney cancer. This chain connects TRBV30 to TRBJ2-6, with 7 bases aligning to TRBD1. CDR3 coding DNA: TGTGCCTGGAGTGTCGAGACAGGGTCGCAAATGGCTGGGGCCAACGTCCTGACTTTC. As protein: CAWSVETGSQMAGANVLTF.